These 4 T cell receptor beta chains share one sample of origin, sequenced in a study of blood T cell repertoires in COVID-19 (dated by TCRdb to 2020 to 2021). Receptors were amplified or captured by the immunoSEQ multiplex PCR assay. TCRdb obtained this table from immuneACCESS and retained in-frame rearrangements with V and J assigned. These tables miss some clones; where compared with another copy, unresolved V genes account for less than half of the shortfall, and the remainder is unexplained. Counted in this sample were 65,000 to 90,000 clones; approximately 86% of them appeared once. In total, the top ten clones hold less than 7.5% of the sample. Sequenced: peripheral blood. The receptor source for this set is an elderly man with COVID-19, enrolled during active disease.

Notes on this clone: The sample contains more than one DNA sequence encoding this CDR3. This chain uses TRBV9 with TRBJ1-2; D perhaps matches TRBD1 (5 bases). The CDR3 has 14 amino acids. V lost 0 bases to trimming and J lost 4 bases, with 10 bases between them. CDR1 and CDR2 (germline): SGDLS, YYNGEE. Written as DNA, the CDR3 is TGTGCCAGCAGCGTAGGCCAGGGAACCTATGGCTACACCTTC. Protein product: CASSVGQGTYGYTF.

This clone appeared a few times. This chain connects TRBV15 to TRBJ1-3; maybe TRBD1 (6 bases). Between the trimmed V and J ends, which lost 2 bases and 2 bases, there was a span of 10 bases. Germline CDR1 and CDR2: LNHNV and YYDKDF (reference sequence). This CDR3 comprises 15 residues. CDR3 in amino acids: CATSRQRTAGNTIYF. The DNA of the CDR3 is TGTGCCACCAGCAGACAGCGGACAGCTGGAAACACCATATATTTT.

The J gene is TRBJ2-3, the V gene TRBV6-6; 8 bases align to TRBD2. The germline CDR1 and CDR2 sequences are MNHNY and SVGAGI (reference sequence). The ends lost 6 bases at V and 4 bases at J; junction bases unmatched: 6. This CDR3 has 14 residues. The CDR3 DNA is TGTGCCAGCAGCCGGGGGGGGGTGGCAGATACGCAGTATTTT. Protein: CASSRGGVADTQYF.

This chain links TRBV3-1 (or the pseudogene TRBV3-2) with TRBJ2-5, with 10 bases that match TRBD1. The junction had 6 bases not matched to a gene; V was cut back by 4 bases and J by 4 bases. The CDR3 consists of 15 residues. Germline assignment: CDR1 LGHDT and CDR2 YNNKEL (reference sequence). CDR3 protein: CASSPMGQGIETQYF. The CDR3 region has the DNA TGTGCCAGCAGCCCGATGGGACAGGGGATAGAGACCCAGTACTTC.